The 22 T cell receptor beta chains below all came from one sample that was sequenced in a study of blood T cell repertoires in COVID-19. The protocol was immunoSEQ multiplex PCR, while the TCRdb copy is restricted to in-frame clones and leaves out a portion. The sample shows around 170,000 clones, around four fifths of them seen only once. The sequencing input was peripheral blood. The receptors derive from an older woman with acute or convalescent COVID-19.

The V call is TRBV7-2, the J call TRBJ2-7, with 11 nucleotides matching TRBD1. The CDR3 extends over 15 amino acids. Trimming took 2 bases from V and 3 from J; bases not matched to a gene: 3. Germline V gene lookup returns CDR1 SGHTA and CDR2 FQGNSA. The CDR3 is CASSLQGTGGYEQYF. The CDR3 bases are TGTGCCAGCAGCTTACAGGGGACAGGGGGCTACGAGCAGTACTTC.

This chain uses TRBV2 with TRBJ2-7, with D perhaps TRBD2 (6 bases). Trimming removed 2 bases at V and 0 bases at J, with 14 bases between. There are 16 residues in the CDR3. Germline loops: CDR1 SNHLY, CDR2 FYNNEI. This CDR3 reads CASSERFAGSSYEQYF. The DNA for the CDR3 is TGTGCCAGCAGTGAACGGTTCGCGGGGAGCTCCTACGAGCAGTACTTC. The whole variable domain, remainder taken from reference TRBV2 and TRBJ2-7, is EPEVTQTPSHQVTQMGQEVILRCVPISNHLYFYWYRQILGQKVEFLVSFYNNEISEKSEIFDDQFSVERPDGSNFTLKIRSTKLEDSAMYFCASSERFAGSSYEQYFGPGTRLTVT.

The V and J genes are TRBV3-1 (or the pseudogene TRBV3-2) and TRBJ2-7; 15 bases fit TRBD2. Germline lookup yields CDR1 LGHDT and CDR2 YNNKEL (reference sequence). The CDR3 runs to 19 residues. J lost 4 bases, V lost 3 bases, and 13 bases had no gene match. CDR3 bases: TGTGCCAGCAGCCAGTCGGGACTAGCGGGGGGCCCTGCCACTTACGAGCAGTACTTC. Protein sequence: CASSQSGLAGGPATYEQYF.

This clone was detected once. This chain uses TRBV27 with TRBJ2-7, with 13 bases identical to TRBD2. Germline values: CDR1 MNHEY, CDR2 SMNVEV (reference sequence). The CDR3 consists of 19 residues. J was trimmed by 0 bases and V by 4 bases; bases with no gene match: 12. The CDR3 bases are TGTGCCAGCAGTTCAATACGGGGACTAGCGGGGTCCAGCTCCTACGAGCAGTACTTC. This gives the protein CASSSIRGLAGSSSYEQYF.

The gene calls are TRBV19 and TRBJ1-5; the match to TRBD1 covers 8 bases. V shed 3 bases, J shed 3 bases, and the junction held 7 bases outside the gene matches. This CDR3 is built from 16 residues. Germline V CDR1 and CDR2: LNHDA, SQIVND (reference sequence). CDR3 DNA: TGTGCCAGTAGTATTCTCTTTCAGGGGGCCAATCAGCCCCAGCATTTT. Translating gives CASSILFQGANQPQHF.

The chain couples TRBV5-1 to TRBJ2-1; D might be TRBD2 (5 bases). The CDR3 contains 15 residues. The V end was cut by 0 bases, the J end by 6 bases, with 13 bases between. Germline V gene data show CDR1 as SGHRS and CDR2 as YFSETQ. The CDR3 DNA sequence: TGCGCCAGCAGCTTGGTAGGAGGAGGCCTCAATGAGCAGTTCTTC. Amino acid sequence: CASSLVGGGLNEQFF.

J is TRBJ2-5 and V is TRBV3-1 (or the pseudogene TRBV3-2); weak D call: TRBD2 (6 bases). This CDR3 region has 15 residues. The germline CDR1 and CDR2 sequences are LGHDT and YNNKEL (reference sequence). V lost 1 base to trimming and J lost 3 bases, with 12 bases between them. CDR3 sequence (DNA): TGTGCCAGCAGCCAAGGCCAGGGCGGGAAAGAGACCCAGTACTTC. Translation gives CASSQGQGGKETQYF.

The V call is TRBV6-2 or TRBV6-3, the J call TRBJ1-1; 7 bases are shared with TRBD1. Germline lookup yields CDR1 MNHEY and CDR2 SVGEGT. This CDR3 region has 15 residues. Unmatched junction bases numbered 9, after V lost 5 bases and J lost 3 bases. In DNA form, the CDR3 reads TGTGCCAGCAGTCGGAAGAGGGGGCCGGACACTGAAGCTTTCTTT. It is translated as CASSRKRGPDTEAFF.

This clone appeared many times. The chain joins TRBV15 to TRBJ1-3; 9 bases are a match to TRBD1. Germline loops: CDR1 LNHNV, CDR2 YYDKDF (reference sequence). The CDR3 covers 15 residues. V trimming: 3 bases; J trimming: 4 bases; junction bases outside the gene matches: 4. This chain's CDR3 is CATSRGQGLGNTIYF. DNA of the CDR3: TGTGCCACCAGCAGGGGACAGGGTCTGGGAAACACCATATATTTT.

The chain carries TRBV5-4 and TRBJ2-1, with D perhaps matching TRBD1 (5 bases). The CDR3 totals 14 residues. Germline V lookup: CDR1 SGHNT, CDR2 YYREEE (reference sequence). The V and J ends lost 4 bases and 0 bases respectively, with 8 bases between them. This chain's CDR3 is CASSRQNSYNEQFF. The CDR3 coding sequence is TGTGCCAGCAGCCGACAGAACTCCTACAATGAGCAGTTCTTC.

The DNA of the CDR3 is TGTGCCACCAGTGAAGGACAGGGGTATGGCTACACCTTC. The encoded protein is CATSEGQGYGYTF. This chain joins TRBV24-1 and TRBJ1-2; 9 bases are a match to TRBD1. V lost 4 bases and J lost 5; bases outside the gene matches: 1. Germline CDR1 KGHDR, CDR2 SFDVKD. The CDR3 totals 13 residues.

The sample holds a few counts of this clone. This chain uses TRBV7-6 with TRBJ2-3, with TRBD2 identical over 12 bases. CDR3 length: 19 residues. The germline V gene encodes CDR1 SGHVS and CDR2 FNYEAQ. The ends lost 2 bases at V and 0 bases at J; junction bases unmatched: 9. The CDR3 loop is CASSLRVLAGGPSTDTQYF. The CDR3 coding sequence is TGTGCCAGCAGCTTAAGGGTCCTAGCGGGGGGGCCTAGCACAGATACGCAGTATTTT. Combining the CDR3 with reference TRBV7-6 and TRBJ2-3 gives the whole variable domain GAGVSQSPRYKVTKRGQDVALRCDPISGHVSLYWYRQALGQGPEFLTYFNYEAQQDKSGLPNDRFSAERPEGSISTLTIQRTEQRDSAMYRCASSLRVLAGGPSTDTQYFGPGTRLTVL.

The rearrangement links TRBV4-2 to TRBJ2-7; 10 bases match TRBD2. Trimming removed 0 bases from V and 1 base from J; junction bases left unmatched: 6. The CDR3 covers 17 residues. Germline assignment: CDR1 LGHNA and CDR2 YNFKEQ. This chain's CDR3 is CASSQEVSGGFSYEQYF. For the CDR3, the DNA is TGTGCCAGCAGCCAAGAGGTTAGCGGGGGGTTTTCCTACGAGCAGTACTTC.

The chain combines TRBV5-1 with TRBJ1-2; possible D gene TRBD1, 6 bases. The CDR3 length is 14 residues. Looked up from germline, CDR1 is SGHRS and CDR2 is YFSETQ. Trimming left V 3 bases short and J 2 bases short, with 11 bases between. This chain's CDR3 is CASSSGTSNYGYTF. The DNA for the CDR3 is TGCGCCAGCAGCTCTGGGACATCGAACTATGGCTACACCTTC.

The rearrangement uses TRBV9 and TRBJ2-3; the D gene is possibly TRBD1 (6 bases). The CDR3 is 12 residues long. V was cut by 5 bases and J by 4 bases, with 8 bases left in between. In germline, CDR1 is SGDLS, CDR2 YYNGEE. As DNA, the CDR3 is TGTGCCAGCAGGGGGGCGGCAGATACGCAGTATTTT. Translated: CASRGAADTQYF. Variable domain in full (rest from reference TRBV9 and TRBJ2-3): DSGVTQTPKHLITATGQRVTLRCSPRSGDLSVYWYQQSLDQGLQFLIQYYNGEERAKGNILERFSAQQFPDLHSELNLSSLELGDSALYFCASRGAADTQYFGPGTRLTVL.

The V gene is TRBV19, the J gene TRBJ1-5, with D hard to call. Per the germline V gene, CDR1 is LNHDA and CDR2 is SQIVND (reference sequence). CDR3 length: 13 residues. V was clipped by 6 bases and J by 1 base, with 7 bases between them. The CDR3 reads CASRAFSNQPQHF. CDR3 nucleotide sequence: TGTGCCAGTAGAGCATTCAGCAATCAGCCCCAGCATTTT.

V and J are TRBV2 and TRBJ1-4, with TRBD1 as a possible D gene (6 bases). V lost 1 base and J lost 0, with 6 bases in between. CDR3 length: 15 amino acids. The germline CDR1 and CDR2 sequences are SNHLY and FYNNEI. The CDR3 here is CASSEEGATNEKLFF. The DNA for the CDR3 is TGTGCCAGCAGTGAAGAGGGGGCAACTAATGAAAAACTGTTTTTT.

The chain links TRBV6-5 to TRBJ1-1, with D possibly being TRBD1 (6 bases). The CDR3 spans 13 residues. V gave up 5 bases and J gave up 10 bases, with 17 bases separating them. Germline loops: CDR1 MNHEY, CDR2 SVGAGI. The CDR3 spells CASSKTVRGGAFF. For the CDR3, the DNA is TGTGCCAGCAGTAAGACAGTGAGGGGGGGAGCTTTCTTT.

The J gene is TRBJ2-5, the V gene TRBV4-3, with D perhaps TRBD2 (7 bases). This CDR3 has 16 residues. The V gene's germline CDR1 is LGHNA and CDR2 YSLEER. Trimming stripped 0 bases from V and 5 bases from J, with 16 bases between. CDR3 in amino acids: CASSQDGGGGRETQYF. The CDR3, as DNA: TGCGCCAGCAGCCAAGATGGAGGGGGGGGCCGTGAGACCCAGTACTTC.

In nucleotides, the CDR3 is TGCGCCAGCAGCTTGGCAGCTAACTATGGCTACACCTTC. This codes for CASSLAANYGYTF. V is TRBV5-1 and J is TRBJ1-2; D is uncertain. This CDR3 has 13 amino acids. V shed 0 bases and J shed 0 bases, with 3 bases lying between them. Germline V lookup: CDR1 SGHRS, CDR2 YFSETQ.

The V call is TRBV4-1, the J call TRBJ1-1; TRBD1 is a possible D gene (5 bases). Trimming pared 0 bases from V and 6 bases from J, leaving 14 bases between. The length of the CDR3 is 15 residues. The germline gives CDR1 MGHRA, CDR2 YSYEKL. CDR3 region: CASSQEGAGPAEAFF. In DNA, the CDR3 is TGCGCCAGCAGCCAAGAAGGGGCAGGGCCCGCTGAAGCTTTCTTT.

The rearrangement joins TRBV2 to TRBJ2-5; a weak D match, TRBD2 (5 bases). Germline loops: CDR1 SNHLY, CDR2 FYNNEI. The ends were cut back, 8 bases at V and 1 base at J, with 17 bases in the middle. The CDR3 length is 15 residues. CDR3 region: CASEEGSLAQETQYF. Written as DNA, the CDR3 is TGTGCCAGCGAAGAGGGCAGCTTAGCCCAAGAGACCCAGTACTTC.